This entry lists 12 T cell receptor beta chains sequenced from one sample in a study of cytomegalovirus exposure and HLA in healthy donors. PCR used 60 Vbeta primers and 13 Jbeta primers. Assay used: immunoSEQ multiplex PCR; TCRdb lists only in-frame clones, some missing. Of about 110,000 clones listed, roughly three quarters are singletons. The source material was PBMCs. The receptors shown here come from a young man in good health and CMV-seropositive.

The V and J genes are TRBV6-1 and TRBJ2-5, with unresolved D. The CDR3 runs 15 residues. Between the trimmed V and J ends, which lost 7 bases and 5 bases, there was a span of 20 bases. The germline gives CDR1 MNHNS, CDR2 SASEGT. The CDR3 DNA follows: TGTGCCAGCACCTCCGACTTGCAGCGACGGGAGACCCAGTACTTC. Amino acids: CASTSDLQRRETQYF.

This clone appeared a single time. Written as DNA, the CDR3 is TGTGCCAGTAGTATAGGAACTAGCGGGGGGCTCTACGAGCAGTACTTC. This codes for CASSIGTSGGLYEQYF. The rearrangement uses TRBV19 and TRBJ2-7, with 12 bases lining up with TRBD2. The J segment lost 3 bases and the V segment lost 1 base, leaving 4 bases of the junction unmatched. The CDR3 covers 16 residues. CDR1 is LNHDA and CDR2 is SQIVND in the germline V gene (reference sequence).

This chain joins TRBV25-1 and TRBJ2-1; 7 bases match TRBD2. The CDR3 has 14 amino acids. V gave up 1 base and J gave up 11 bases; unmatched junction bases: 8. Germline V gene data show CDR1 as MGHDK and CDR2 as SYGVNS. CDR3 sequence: CASSELKRGRKQFF. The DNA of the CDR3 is TGTGCCAGCAGTGAATTAAAGCGGGGACGAAAGCAGTTCTTC.

CDR3 sequence: CASNIGVRGPEDTQYF. For the CDR3, the DNA is TGTGCCAGTAACATCGGCGTCAGGGGGCCCGAAGATACGCAGTATTTT. V is TRBV19 and J is TRBJ2-3; 8 bases are a match to TRBD1. Looked up from germline, CDR1 is LNHDA and CDR2 is SQIVND (reference sequence). Trimming cost V 7 bases and J 5 bases; bases outside gene matches: 14. The CDR3 spans 16 residues. The full variable domain, its missing parts supplied by reference TRBV19 and TRBJ2-3, is DGGITQSPKYLFRKEGQNVTLSCEQNLNHDAMYWYRQDPGQGLRLIYYSQIVNDFQKGDIAEGYSVSREKKESFPLTVTSAQKNPTAFYLCASNIGVRGPEDTQYFGPGTRLTVL.

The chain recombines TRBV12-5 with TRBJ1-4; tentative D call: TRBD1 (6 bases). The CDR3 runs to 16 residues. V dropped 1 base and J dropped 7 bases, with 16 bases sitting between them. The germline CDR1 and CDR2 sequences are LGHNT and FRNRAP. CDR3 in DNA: TGTGCTAGTGGTTTGGGACCAGGGGCAGGTGGTGAAAAACTGTTTTTT. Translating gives CASGLGPGAGGEKLFF.

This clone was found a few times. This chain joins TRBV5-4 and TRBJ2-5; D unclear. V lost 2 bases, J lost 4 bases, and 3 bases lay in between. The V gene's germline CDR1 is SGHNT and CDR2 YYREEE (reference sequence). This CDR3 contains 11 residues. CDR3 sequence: CASSFGETQYF. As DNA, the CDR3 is TGTGCCAGCAGCTTCGGAGAGACCCAGTACTTC.

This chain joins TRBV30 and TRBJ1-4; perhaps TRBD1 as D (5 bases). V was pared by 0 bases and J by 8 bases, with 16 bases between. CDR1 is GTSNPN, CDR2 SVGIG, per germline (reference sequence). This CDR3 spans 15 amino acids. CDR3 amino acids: CAWSVGAGAGEKLFF. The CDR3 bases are TGTGCCTGGAGTGTGGGAGCCGGGGCGGGGGAAAAACTGTTTTTT.

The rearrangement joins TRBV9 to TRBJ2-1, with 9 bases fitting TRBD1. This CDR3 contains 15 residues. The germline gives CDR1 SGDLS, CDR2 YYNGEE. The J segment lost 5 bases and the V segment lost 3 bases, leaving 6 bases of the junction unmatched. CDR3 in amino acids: CASSATGGVDNEQFF. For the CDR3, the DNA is TGTGCCAGCAGCGCCACAGGGGGCGTAGACAATGAGCAGTTCTTC.

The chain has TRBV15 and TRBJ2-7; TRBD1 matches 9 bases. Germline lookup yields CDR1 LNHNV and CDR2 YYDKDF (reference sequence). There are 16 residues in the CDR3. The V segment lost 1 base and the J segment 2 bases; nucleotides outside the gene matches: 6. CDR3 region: CATSRGVGQGPYEQYF. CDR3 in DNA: TGTGCCACCAGCAGAGGGGTGGGACAGGGACCCTACGAGCAGTACTTC.

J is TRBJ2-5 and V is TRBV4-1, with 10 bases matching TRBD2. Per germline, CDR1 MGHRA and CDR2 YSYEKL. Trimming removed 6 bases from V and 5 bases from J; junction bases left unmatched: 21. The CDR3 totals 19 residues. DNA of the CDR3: TGCGCCAGCAGGAGACTGCCTTCCCCAGCGGGGGGGCCGTGGGAGACCCAGTACTTC. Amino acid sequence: CASRRLPSPAGGPWETQYF.

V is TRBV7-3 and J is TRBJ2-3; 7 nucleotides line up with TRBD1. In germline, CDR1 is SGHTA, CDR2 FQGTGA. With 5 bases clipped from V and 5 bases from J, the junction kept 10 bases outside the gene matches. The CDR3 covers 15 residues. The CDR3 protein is CASSQGRTGLDTQYF. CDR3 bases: TGTGCCAGCAGCCAGGGCAGGACAGGTTTAGATACGCAGTATTTT.

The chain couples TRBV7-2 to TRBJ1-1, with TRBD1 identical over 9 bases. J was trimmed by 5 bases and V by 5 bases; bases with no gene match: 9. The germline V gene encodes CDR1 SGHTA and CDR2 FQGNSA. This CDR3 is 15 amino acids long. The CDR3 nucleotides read TGTGCCAGCAGCCCCACGACAGGGGGTAGGACTGAAGCTTTCTTT. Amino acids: CASSPTTGGRTEAFF.